This T cell receptor (beta chain) was identified during a study of vaccination and CD4 T cells after COVID-19. Study overall: Nasal swab PCR identified SARS-CoV-2 in the convalescent patients, of whom several were mild and one severe. Convalescent persons amounted to six males plus four females, two of whom were Hispanic. Post-vaccine sampling followed dose two by a median about 72 days (range 14 to 241).

The study, taken as a whole, reports: The study found median SARS-CoV-2-reactive clonotypes rising from 21 to 38, not significantly.

Noted time point: late sampling 161 to 241 days after vaccination in three convalescent patients. Note on this clonotype: Its antigen remains unknown.

CDR1 and CDR2 from the germline V gene are MGHRA and YSYEKL. The CDR3 covers 15 residues. Trimming stripped 1 base from V and 2 bases from J, with 11 bases between. TCRdb reanalysed the PCR reads using MiXCR and keeps one entry per CDR3 protein. This sample has under 30,000 distinct CDR3 sequences, with 49% found just once. The chain carries TRBV4-1 and TRBJ2-5; D remains unclear. This TCR was recovered from a human donor who had recovered from COVID-19. Sequencing used CD4+ T cells from blood, obtained about 7 months after SARS-CoV-2 vaccination. The CDR3 spells CASSQVSGRQETQYF. Here the CDR3 DNA reads TGCGCCAGCAGCCAAGTTTCCGGACGTCAAGAGACCCAGTACTTC.